These T cell receptor beta chains were read from a single sample in a study of blood T cell repertoires in COVID-19. Generated by immunoSEQ multiplex PCR, the TCRdb table keeps only in-frame clones and is missing some. The repertoire holds 150,000 to 200,000 clones, with 85% to 95% as singletons. The sequenced sample was peripheral blood. These receptors all stem from a woman between 55 and 75 years old with COVID-19, enrolled during active disease. The CDR3 runs from the conserved cysteine through the conserved F or W. Fields, in order: V gene, J gene, CDR3 length, D gene, clone size, CDR3 protein, CDR3 DNA. The D gene is left open where the match is weak. Clone size appears in some rows only: once, few, many, or a class for an expanded clone.

TRBV3-1/TRBV3-2,TRBJ2-2,18,TRBD2,.,CASSQESLSGGATGELFF,TGTGCCAGCAGCCAAGAGTCGCTTAGCGGGGGGGCCACCGGGGAGCTGTTTTTT
TRBV20-1,TRBJ1-1,14,.,.,CSASKGLMNTEAFF,TGCAGTGCCAGTAAGGGACTTATGAACACTGAAGCTTTCTTT
TRBV9,TRBJ1-5,14,TRBD1,.,CASSRGQGNQPQHF,TGTGCCAGCAGCCGGGGACAGGGGAATCAGCCCCAGCATTTT
TRBV20-1,TRBJ1-2,16,TRBD1,.,CSASPAEGRGLWGYTF,TGCAGTGCTAGTCCGGCGGAGGGCAGGGGGCTTTGGGGCTACACCTTC
TRBV9,TRBJ2-3,16,.,.,CASSVGASEITDTQYF,TGTGCCAGCAGCGTAGGAGCTAGCGAAATAACAGATACGCAGTATTTT
TRBV13,TRBJ1-2,14,.,.,CASSLGPGNYGYTF,TGTGCCAGCAGCTTAGGTCCAGGGAACTATGGCTACACCTTC
TRBV5-1,TRBJ1-1,15,TRBD1,.,CASSLATPGGTEAFF,TGCGCCAGCAGCTTGGCCACCCCAGGGGGCACTGAAGCTTTCTTT
TRBV7-2,TRBJ1-2,14,.,.,CASRPRDGLYGYTF,TGTGCCAGCAGACCGCGGGACGGCCTCTATGGCTACACCTTC
TRBV2,TRBJ1-5,13,TRBD1,.,CASSGQDNQPQHF,TGTGCCAGCAGCGGACAGGATAATCAGCCCCAGCATTTT
TRBV7-3,TRBJ2-2,17,.,.,CASSLTSSGSATGELFF,TGTGCCAGCAGCTTAACCTCCTCGGGGAGCGCCACCGGGGAGCTGTTTTTT
TRBV29-1,TRBJ1-1,13,TRBD1,.,CSVTGAHGTEAFF,TGCAGCGTCACAGGGGCGCATGGCACTGAAGCTTTCTTT
TRBV6-1,TRBJ1-1,15,.,.,CASSEIYRVNTEAFF,TGTGCCAGCAGTGAAATCTACAGGGTGAACACTGAAGCTTTCTTT
TRBV7-8,TRBJ2-3,17,TRBD1,.,CASSLVGRTGGTDTQYF,TGTGCCAGCAGCTTAGTGGGTCGGACAGGGGGCACAGATACGCAGTATTTT
TRBV3-1/TRBV3-2,TRBJ2-7,17,TRBD1,.,CASSSLTGGWGLYEQYF,TGTGCCAGCAGCTCGTTAACAGGGGGATGGGGACTCTACGAGCAGTACTTC
TRBV9,TRBJ2-5,16,.,.,CASSVGEVGSGETQYF,TGTGCCAGCAGCGTAGGGGAGGTAGGGTCTGGGGAGACCCAGTACTTC
TRBV14,TRBJ1-2,13,.,.,CASSHVPNYGYTF,TGTGCCAGCAGCCACGTCCCTAACTATGGCTACACCTTC
TRBV19,TRBJ1-4,13,.,.,CATQDSFNEKLFF,TGTGCCACTCAGGACAGTTTTAATGAAAAACTGTTTTTT
TRBV2,TRBJ1-2,14,TRBD1,.,CASSEARTGYGYTF,TGTGCCAGCAGTGAGGCCAGGACAGGCTATGGCTACACCTTC
TRBV9,TRBJ1-1,13,.,few,CASSVAMNTEAFF,TGTGCCAGCAGCGTAGCAATGAACACTGAAGCTTTCTTT
TRBV29-1,TRBJ2-5,15,TRBD2,.,CSVPTPIGPAGAQYF,TGCAGCGTCCCTACTCCAATTGGGCCGGCGGGGGCCCAGTACTTC
TRBV5-1,TRBJ1-1,19,TRBD1,once,CASSFFSSRTGGASAEAFF,TGCGCCAGCAGCTTTTTTAGCTCCCGTACAGGGGGCGCGTCGGCTGAAGCTTTCTTT
TRBV6-2/TRBV6-3,TRBJ1-1,13,.,.,CASTPAGVVGAFF,TGTGCCAGCACCCCAGCAGGGGTGGTTGGAGCTTTCTTT
TRBV7-2,TRBJ2-2,14,.,.,CASSLGQGGGELFF,TGTGCCAGCAGCTTAGGTCAGGGGGGCGGGGAGCTGTTTTTT
TRBV30,TRBJ2-5,14,TRBD1,.,CAWSVGQEQETQYF,TGTGCCTGGAGTGTAGGACAGGAGCAAGAGACCCAGTACTTC
TRBV7-2,TRBJ1-4,17,TRBD1,.,CASSLGLGTGGNEKLFF,TGTGCCAGCAGCTTAGGCCTCGGGACAGGGGGGAATGAAAAACTGTTTTTT
TRBV11-1,TRBJ1-6,14,.,.,CASSLGTRNSPLHF,TGTGCCAGCAGCTTGGGGACACGGAATTCACCCCTCCACTTT
TRBV2,TRBJ2-3,14,.,.,CASIRGFGTDTQYF,TGTGCCAGCATACGAGGGTTCGGCACAGATACGCAGTATTTT
TRBV10-3,TRBJ1-4,14,.,.,CAISEKTVREKLFF,TGTGCCATCAGTGAGAAGACGGTGAGGGAAAAACTGTTTTTT
TRBV6-4,TRBJ1-6,15,TRBD1,.,CASSRGPSYNSPLHF,TGTGCCAGCAGCAGGGGGCCCTCCTATAATTCACCCCTCCACTTT
TRBV7-9,TRBJ1-2,14,.,.,CASSLEGRDYGYTF,TGTGCCAGCAGCTTGGAGGGGAGGGACTATGGCTACACCTTC
TRBV2,TRBJ2-1,14,.,.,CASIGESSYNEQFF,TGTGCCAGCATCGGGGAGTCGTCCTACAATGAGCAGTTCTTC
TRBV6-5,TRBJ1-1,15,.,.,CASSPLLAMNTEAFF,TGTGCCAGCAGCCCCCTTTTGGCCATGAACACTGAAGCTTTCTTT
TRBV3-1/TRBV3-2,TRBJ2-7,14,TRBD2,.,CASSPTSGVYEQYF,TGTGCCAGCAGCCCAACTAGCGGGGTCTACGAGCAGTACTTC
TRBV5-1,TRBJ2-1,12,.,.,CASSPRGSEQFF,TGCGCCAGCAGCCCCAGGGGATCCGAGCAGTTCTTC
TRBV19,TRBJ2-7,15,TRBD1,.,CASSIGTGAFYEQYF,TGTGCCAGTAGTATAGGGACAGGCGCCTTCTACGAGCAGTACTTC
TRBV10-3,TRBJ2-2,14,.,.,CATQERTNTGELFF,TGTGCCACCCAGGAACGAACGAACACCGGGGAGCTGTTTTTT
TRBV5-1,TRBJ1-3,13,.,.,CASSTGDGNTIYF,TGCGCCAGCAGTACGGGAGATGGAAACACCATATATTTT
TRBV6-1,TRBJ2-4,15,.,.,CASREAAVFKNIQYF,TGTGCCAGCAGAGAAGCGGCAGTCTTTAAAAACATTCAGTACTTC
TRBV6-1,TRBJ1-1,13,.,.,CASSDTGDTEAFF,TGTGCCAGCAGTGATACAGGAGACACTGAAGCTTTCTTT
TRBV3-1/TRBV3-2,TRBJ1-2,12,.,.,CASSQHSYGYTF,TGTGCCAGCAGCCAACATTCCTATGGCTACACCTTC